The following is a TCR beta chain sequence with its context. Its target is not known. This sample was taken from a study of read filtering for tumor transcriptome and immune sequencing. About the research overall: The cohort had around 18 men and roughly 13 women aged roughly 40 to 80, mean about 66 years. Notes on the study in general: IR-seq captured clonotypes deeper and more reliably than RNA-seq. This fraction held mixed bone marrow immune cells after CD138-negative sorting.

The library was built from 400 ng RNA with molecular barcoded adaptors for alpha/delta and beta/gamma chains. Each CDR3 protein is one row after TCRdb ran MiXCR on the reads. The sample records roughly 67,000 distinct CDR3 sequences, less than 20% being singletons. CDR3 size: 16 residues. Germline CDR1 and CDR2: MGHRA and YSYEKL. V was pared by 4 bases and J by 3 bases, with 18 bases between. The sequence was collected from a donor aged 40 or older with multiple myeloma. The sequencing input was a population of CD138-negative cells sorted from bone marrow. The chain recombines TRBV4-1 with TRBJ1-2; D call uncertain. The CDR3 sequence: CASSPPGSLRYYGYTF. The DNA for the CDR3 is TGCGCCAGCAGCCCCCCTGGCAGCCTGAGATACTATGGCTACACCTTC.